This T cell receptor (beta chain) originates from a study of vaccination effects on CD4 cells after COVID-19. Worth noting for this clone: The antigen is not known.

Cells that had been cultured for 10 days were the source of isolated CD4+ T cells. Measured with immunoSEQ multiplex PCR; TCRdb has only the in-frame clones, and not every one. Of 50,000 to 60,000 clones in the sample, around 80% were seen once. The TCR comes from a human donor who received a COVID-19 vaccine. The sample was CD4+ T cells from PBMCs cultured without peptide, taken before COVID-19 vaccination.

The CDR3 region is CASSGQGGNSPLHF. In nucleotides, the CDR3 is TGTGCCAGCAGCGGACAGGGGGGGAATTCACCCCTCCACTTT. This rearrangement joins TRBV7-8 to TRBJ1-6; 10 bases line up with TRBD1. The CDR3 length is 14 residues. V dropped 5 bases and J dropped 7; count of bases not matched to a gene: 2. CDR1 and CDR2 from the germline V gene are SGHVS and FQNEAQ.